This TCR beta chain was found in a study of blood T cell repertoires in COVID-19. Study summary: Samples taken during acute and convalescent COVID-19 were collected in the United States, Italy and Spain. T cells, B-cell-depleted T cells, or PBMCs provided the cDNA or gDNA that served as material.

In the study's own analysis: Counts of nucleated cells, estimated from reference gene primer amplification, were obtained. Data came from immunoSEQ multiplex PCR; TCRdb stores just in-frame clones and leaves some out. Clonal size and the V and J genes are those of that table, whereas D and trimming came from the DNA. Of over 90,000 clones listed, 80% to 90% are singletons. Material for sequencing was peripheral blood. This sequence was found in a human donor in a cohort sampled during active COVID-19.

CDR3 coding DNA: TGCGCCAGCAGCTTGGGATACGGAACGGGTTACAATGAGCAGTTCTTC. Translated: CASSLGYGTGYNEQFF. V is TRBV5-1 and J is TRBJ2-1; D unclear. This CDR3 spans 16 amino acids. The germline V gene has CDR1 SGHRS and CDR2 YFSETQ. V lost 0 bases, J lost 4 bases, and 14 bases lay in between.